This entry is about one T cell receptor (beta chain). Antigen specificity is unknown. The sequence runs out 3 residues before the end of the CDR3; the remainder is reconstructed from the germline J gene. This specimen comes from a study of T cells in women clearing cervical HPV infection. Overall study: Cases: HPV16-related CIN3 or worse on histology, a couple of invasive cancers. Blood came at first lesion visit for cases, post-clearance for controls.

Trimming removed 3 bases from V and 4 bases from J, with 13 bases in between. Germline CDR1 KGHSH, CDR2 LQKENI. The CDR3 totals 14 residues. Genomic DNA, averaging around 1,200 ng per sample, yielded TCR beta CDR3 via immunoSEQ. Assay: immunoSEQ multiplex PCR; the TCRdb copy retains only in-frame clones and omits some. This sample's table reports 36,000 or so clones. Study-level findings and limits: Controls had more TRBV6-7 (about 0.16%) than cases (about 0.11%).

The chain recombines TRBV18 with TRBJ2-7; the D gene is possibly TRBD2 (6 bases). The specimen sequenced was blood buffy coat. The receptor was derived from a woman between 18 and 70 years old with a cervical HPV16 infection that either progressed to CIN3+ or cleared (not recorded which). CDR3 DNA (partial): TGTGCCAGCTCACCCGGGGGTGACGGTTACGAG. This codes for CASSPGGDGYE. The full CDR3 is CASSPGGDGYEQYF.